The 9 T cell receptor beta chains listed next were all sequenced from one sample in a study of somatic mutations in cytotoxic T cells in rheumatoid arthritis. TCRdb keeps only in-frame clones here, not all; method: immunoSEQ multiplex PCR. The data show 25,000 to 30,000 clones, 70% to 85% seen once. Sequenced input: CD8+ T cells sorted from blood. These receptors came from a woman in her late teens or twenties in good health.

The chain joins TRBV28 to TRBJ2-1; D uncertain. CDR1 and CDR2 (germline): MDHEN, SYDVKM. V lost 3 bases, J lost 4 bases, and 7 bases lay in between. The CDR3 runs to 13 residues. The CDR3 region is CASSFSSYNEQFF. In nucleotides, the CDR3 is TGTGCCAGCAGTTTTTCATCGTACAATGAGCAGTTCTTC.

This rearrangement joins TRBV9 to TRBJ2-7, with 13 bases that match TRBD2. The CDR3 is 16 residues long. V gave up 3 bases and J gave up 7 bases; unmatched junction bases: 10. Germline CDR1 reads SGDLS; CDR2 reads YYNGEE. The CDR3 here is CASSETLAGGPGEQYF. The DNA of the CDR3 is TGTGCCAGCAGCGAGACACTAGCGGGAGGGCCAGGGGAGCAGTACTTC.

V and J are TRBV9 and TRBJ1-4, with 9 bases lining up with TRBD1. Per the germline V gene, CDR1 is SGDLS and CDR2 is YYNGEE. The CDR3 sequence is 14 residues long. Germline trimming cut 5 bases from V and 4 bases from J; bases unmatched to any gene: 3. CDR3 nucleotide sequence: TGTGCCAGCAGTCCGACAGGGGGTAATGAAAAACTGTTTTTT. As protein: CASSPTGGNEKLFF.

The chain employs TRBV4-1 and TRBJ2-1, with D possibly matching TRBD1 (6 bases). The CDR3 loop spans 14 amino acids. The V gene lost 5 bases and the J gene lost 1 base, with 9 bases spanning the gap. The germline V gene has CDR1 MGHRA and CDR2 YSYEKL. CDR3 in amino acids: CASSGQFSYNEQFF. The CDR3 region has the DNA TGCGCCAGCAGCGGACAGTTTTCCTACAATGAGCAGTTCTTC.

In DNA form, the CDR3 reads TGTGCCAGCAGTTTTCCGGGACTAGTGGGGAATGAGCAGTTCTTC. It translates to CASSFPGLVGNEQFF. The chain is built from TRBV27 and TRBJ2-1, with 8 bases that match TRBD2. The CDR3 contains 15 residues. Germline values: CDR1 MNHEY, CDR2 SMNVEV (reference sequence). Trimming removed 3 bases from V and 7 bases from J; junction bases left unmatched: 8.

The chain uses TRBV27 and TRBJ1-5, with D unresolved. Germline V gene lookup returns CDR1 MNHEY and CDR2 SMNVEV (reference sequence). The CDR3 spans 14 residues. V lost 2 bases and J 2 bases, leaving 7 bases between the germline ends. CDR3 in amino acids: CASSLGLGNQPQHF. The CDR3 DNA reads TGTGCCAGCAGTTTAGGGCTCGGCAATCAGCCCCAGCATTTT.

This chain connects TRBV28 to TRBJ2-7; 8 nucleotides align to TRBD2. Trimming took 5 bases from V and 1 from J; bases not matched to a gene: 7. Per the germline V gene, CDR1 is MDHEN and CDR2 is SYDVKM. CDR3 size: 15 residues. The CDR3 protein is CASSPIAGGSYEQYV. The CDR3 coding sequence is TGTGCCAGCAGTCCGATTGCGGGGGGTTCCTACGAGCAGTACGTC.

The chain has TRBV27 and TRBJ2-1, with a possible D match to TRBD2 (6 bases). Between the trimmed V and J ends, which lost 3 bases and 4 bases, there was a span of 10 bases. Germline assignment: CDR1 MNHEY and CDR2 SMNVEV (reference sequence). This CDR3 is 14 amino acids long. The DNA for the CDR3 is TGTGCCAGCAGTTTGGGAGGTCGATACAATGAGCAGTTCTTC. The encoded protein is CASSLGGRYNEQFF.

This sequence joins TRBV27 and TRBJ1-1; D is uncertain. The CDR3 sequence is 14 residues long. Trimming cost V 2 bases and J 7 bases, with 14 bases left between them. CDR1 and CDR2 from the germline V gene are MNHEY and SMNVEV (reference sequence). In DNA, the CDR3 is TGTGCCAGCAGTTTAGGAGGAGGCCTACTTGAAGCTTTCTTT. It translates to CASSLGGGLLEAFF.